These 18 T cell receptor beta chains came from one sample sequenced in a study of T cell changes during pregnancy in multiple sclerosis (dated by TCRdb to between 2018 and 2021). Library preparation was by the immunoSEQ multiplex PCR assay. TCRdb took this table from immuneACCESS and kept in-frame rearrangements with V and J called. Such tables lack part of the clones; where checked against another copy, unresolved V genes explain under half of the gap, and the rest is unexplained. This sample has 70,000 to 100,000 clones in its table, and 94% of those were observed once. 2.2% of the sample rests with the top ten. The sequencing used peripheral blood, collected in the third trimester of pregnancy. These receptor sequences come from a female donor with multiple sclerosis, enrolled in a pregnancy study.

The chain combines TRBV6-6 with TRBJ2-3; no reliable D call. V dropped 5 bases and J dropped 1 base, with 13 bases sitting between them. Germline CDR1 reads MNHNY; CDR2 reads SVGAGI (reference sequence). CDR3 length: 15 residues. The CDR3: CASSTSMFGTDTQYF. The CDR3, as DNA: TGTGCCAGCAGTACTTCCATGTTCGGCACAGATACGCAGTATTTT.

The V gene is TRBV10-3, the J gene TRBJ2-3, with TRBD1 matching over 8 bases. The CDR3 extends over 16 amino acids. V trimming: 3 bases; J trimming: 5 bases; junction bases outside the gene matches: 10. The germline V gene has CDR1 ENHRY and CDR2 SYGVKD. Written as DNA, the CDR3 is TGTGCCATCAGTGATATCGCGGCAGGGGGCGGAGATACGCAGTATTTT. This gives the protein CAISDIAAGGGDTQYF.

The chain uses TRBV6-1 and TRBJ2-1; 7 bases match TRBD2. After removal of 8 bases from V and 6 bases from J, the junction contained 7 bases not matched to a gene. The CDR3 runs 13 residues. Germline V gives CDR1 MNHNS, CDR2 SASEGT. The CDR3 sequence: CASGAGESNEQFF. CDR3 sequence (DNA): TGTGCCAGCGGGGCGGGAGAAAGCAATGAGCAGTTCTTC.

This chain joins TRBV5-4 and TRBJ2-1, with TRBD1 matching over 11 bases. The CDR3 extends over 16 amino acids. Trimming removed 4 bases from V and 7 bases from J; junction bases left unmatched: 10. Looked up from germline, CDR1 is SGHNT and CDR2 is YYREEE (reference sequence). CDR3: CASSPIVGQGENEQFF. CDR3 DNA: TGTGCCAGCAGCCCTATCGTGGGACAGGGGGAGAATGAGCAGTTCTTC.

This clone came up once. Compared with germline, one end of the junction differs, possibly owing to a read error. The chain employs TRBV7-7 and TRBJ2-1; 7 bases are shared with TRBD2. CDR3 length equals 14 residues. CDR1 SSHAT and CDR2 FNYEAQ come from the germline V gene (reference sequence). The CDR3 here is CASSLLRGSNEQFF. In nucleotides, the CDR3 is TGTGCTAGCAGCCTCCTACGCGGGAGTAATGAGCAGTTCTTC.

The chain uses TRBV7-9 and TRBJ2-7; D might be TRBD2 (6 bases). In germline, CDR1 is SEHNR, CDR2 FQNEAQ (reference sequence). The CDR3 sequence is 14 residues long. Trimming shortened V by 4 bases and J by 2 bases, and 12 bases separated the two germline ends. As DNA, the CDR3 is TGTGCCAGCAGCTCCACCGCTAGCGCCTACGAGCAGTACTTC. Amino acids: CASSSTASAYEQYF.

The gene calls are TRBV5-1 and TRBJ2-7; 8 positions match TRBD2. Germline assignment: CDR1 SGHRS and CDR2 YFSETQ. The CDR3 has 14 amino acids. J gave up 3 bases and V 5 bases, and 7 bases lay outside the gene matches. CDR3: CASSLGTRVYEQYF. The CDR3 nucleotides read TGCGCCAGCAGTCTGGGGACTAGGGTCTACGAGCAGTACTTC.

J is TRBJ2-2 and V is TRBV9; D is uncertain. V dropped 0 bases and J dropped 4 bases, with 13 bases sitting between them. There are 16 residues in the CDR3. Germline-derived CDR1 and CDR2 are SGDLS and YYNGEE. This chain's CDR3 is CASSVESGAPTGELFF. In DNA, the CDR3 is TGTGCCAGCAGCGTAGAGTCCGGAGCCCCCACCGGGGAGCTGTTTTTT.

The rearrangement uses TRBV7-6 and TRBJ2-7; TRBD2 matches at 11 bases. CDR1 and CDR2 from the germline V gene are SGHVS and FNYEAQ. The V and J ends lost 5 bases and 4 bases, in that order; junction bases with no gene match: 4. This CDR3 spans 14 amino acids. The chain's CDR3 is CASSPTSGIYEQYF. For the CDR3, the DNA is TGTGCCAGCAGCCCGACTAGCGGGATATACGAGCAGTACTTC.

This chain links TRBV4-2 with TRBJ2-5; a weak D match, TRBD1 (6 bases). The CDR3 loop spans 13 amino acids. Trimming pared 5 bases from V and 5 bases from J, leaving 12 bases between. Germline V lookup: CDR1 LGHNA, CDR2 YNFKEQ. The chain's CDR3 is CASSDTRGETQYF. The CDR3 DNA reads TGTGCCAGCAGCGACACTAGGGGGGAGACCCAGTACTTC.

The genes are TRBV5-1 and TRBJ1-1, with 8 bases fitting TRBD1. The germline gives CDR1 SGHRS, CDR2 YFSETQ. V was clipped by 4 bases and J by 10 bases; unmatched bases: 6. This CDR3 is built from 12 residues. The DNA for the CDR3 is TGCGCCAGCAGCCAAGGGACAGGCCTAGCTTTCTTT. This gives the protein CASSQGTGLAFF.

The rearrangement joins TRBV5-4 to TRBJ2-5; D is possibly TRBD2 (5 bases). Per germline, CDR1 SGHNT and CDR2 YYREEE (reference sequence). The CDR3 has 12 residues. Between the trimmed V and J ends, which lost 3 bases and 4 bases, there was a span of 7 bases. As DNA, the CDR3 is TGTGCCAGCAGCTGGGAGCGAGAGACCCAGTACTTC. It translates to CASSWERETQYF.

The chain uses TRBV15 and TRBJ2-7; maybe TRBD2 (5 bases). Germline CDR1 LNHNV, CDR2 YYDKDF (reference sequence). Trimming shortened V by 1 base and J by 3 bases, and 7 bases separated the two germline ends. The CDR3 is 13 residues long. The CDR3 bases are TGTGCCACCAGCAGAGGGGCGGGCTACGAGCAGTACTTC. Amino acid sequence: CATSRGAGYEQYF. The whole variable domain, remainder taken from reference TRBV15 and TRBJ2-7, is DAMVIQNPRYQVTQFGKPVTLSCSQTLNHNVMYWYQQKSSQAPKLLFHYYDKDFNNEADTPDNFQSRRPNTSFCFLDIRSPGLGDTAMYLCATSRGAGYEQYFGPGTRLTVT.

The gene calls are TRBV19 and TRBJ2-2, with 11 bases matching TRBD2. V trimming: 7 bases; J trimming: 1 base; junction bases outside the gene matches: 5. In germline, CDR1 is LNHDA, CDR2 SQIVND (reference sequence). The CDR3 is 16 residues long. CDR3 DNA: TGTGCCAGTAAACCTAGCGGGAGGCTGAACACCGGGGAGCTGTTTTTT. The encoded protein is CASKPSGRLNTGELFF.

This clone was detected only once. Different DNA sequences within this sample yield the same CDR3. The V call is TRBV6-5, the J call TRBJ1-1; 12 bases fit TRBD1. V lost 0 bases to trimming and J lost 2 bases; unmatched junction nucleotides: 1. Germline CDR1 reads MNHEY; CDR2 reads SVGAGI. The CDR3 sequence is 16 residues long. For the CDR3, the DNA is TGTGCCAGCAGTTACTCGGGACAGGGGGCTAACACTGAAGCTTTCTTT. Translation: CASSYSGQGANTEAFF.

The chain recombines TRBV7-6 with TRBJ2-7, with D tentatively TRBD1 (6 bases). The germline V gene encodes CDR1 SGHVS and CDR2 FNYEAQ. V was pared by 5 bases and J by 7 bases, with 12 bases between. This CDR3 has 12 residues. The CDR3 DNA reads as TGTGCCAGCAGCCGAGGGGGAGCAGAGCAGTACTTC. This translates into CASSRGGAEQYF. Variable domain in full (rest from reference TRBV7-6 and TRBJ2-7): GAGVSQSPRYKVTKRGQDVALRCDPISGHVSLYWYRQALGQGPEFLTYFNYEAQQDKSGLPNDRFSAERPEGSISTLTIQRTEQRDSAMYRCASSRGGAEQYFGPGTRLTVT.

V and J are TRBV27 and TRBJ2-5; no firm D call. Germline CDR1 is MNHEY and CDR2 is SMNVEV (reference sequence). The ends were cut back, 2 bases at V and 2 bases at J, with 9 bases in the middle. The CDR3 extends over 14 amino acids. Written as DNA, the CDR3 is TGTGCCAGCAGTTTAGGGCTGAAGCAAGAGACCCAGTACTTC. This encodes CASSLGLKQETQYF.

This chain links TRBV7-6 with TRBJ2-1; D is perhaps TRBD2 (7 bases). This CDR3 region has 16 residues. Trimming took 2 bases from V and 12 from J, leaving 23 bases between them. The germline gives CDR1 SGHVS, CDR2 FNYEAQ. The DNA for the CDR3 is TGTGCCAGCAGCTTAAGTTCGGGGAGGGGGGGCTTTGTGCAGTTCTTC. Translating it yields CASSLSSGRGGFVQFF.